The clone carrying this T cell receptor (beta chain) was counted once. This record belongs to a study of blood T cells in healthy people across ages. This CDR3 has 16 amino acids. V gave up 4 bases and J gave up 1 base, with 14 bases separating them. The germline V gene encodes CDR1 KGHDR and CDR2 SFDVKD. The use of a sample-barcoded 5' primer and a J-beta primer mix characterized a second PCR of roughly 7 to 11 cycles. TCRdb used MiXCR to reprocess the 5' RACE reads, holding one entry per CDR3 protein. The data show about 1 million distinct CDR3 sequences, 40% to 45% seen once. This sequence was found in a woman between 55 and 75 years old in good health. V is TRBV24-1 and J is TRBJ2-3; D is possibly TRBD1 (6 bases). Sequenced material: blood. For the CDR3, the DNA is TGTGCCACCAGTGAAACTAACAGGGATGGCACAGATACGCAGTATTTT. Protein product: CATSETNRDGTDTQYF.